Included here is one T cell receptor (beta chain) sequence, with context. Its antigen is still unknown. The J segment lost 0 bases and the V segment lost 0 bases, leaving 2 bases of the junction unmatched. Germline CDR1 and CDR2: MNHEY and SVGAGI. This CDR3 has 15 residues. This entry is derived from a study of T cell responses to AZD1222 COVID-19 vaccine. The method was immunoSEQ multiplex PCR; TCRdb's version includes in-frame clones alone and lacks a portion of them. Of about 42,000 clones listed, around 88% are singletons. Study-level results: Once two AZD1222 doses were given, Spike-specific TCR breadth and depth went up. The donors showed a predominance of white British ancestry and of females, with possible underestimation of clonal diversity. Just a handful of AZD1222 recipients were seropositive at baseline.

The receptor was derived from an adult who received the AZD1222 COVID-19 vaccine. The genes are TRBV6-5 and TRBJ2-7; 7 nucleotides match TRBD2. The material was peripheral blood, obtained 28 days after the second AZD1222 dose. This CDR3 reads CASSYSRDYSYEQYF. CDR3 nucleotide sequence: TGTGCCAGCAGTTACTCGAGGGACTACTCCTACGAGCAGTACTTC.